The T cell receptor beta chain described here comes from a study of blood T cell repertoires in COVID-19. As for the study in general: Sample material is recorded as cDNA or gDNA derived from T cells, B-cell-depleted T cells, or PBMCs.

This CDR3 has 16 amino acids. V was clipped by 3 bases and J by 0 bases, with 11 bases between them. Germline CDR1 is LGHNA and CDR2 is YNFKEQ. In the study's own analysis: Amplifying reference gene primers gave estimates of nucleated cell counts. Assay used: immunoSEQ multiplex PCR; TCRdb lists only in-frame clones, some missing. The DNA gave D and trimming, while V, J and clone size come from that table. The sample shows about 120,000 clones, approximately 81% of them seen only once. The sequencing input was peripheral blood. The rearrangement links TRBV4-2 to TRBJ1-4; D possibly corresponds to TRBD1 (6 bases). This TCR was recovered from a woman of 80 years or more with acute or convalescent COVID-19. CDR3 bases: TGTGCCAGCAGCCAGGCGAGGGGGTCAACTAATGAAAAACTGTTTTTT. It codes for CASSQARGSTNEKLFF.